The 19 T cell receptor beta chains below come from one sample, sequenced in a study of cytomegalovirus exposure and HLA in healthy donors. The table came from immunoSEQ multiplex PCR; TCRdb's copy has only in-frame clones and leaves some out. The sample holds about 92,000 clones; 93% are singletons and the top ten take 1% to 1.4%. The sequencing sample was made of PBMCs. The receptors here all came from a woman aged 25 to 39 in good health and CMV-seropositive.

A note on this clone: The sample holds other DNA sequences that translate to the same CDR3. The CDR3 reads CASSFSTGELFF. CDR3 DNA sequence: TGTGCCAGCAGCTTTAGCACCGGGGAGCTGTTTTTT. J is TRBJ2-2 and V is TRBV28; D remains unclear. V dropped 6 bases and J dropped 4 bases, with 6 bases sitting between them. The germline gives CDR1 MDHEN, CDR2 SYDVKM. The CDR3 sequence is 12 residues long.

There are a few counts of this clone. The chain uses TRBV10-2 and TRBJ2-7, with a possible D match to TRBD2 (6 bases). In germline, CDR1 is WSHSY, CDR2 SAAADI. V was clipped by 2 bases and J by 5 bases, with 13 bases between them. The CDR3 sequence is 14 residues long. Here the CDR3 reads CASSEKGGVNEQYF. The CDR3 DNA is TGCGCCAGCAGTGAGAAGGGAGGTGTTAACGAGCAGTACTTC.

The CDR3: CARRSPGHLSYEQYF. The CDR3 DNA reads as TGTGCCAGAAGGTCACCGGGACACCTATCTTACGAGCAGTACTTC. This rearrangement joins TRBV5-3 to TRBJ2-7; maybe TRBD1 (6 bases). TRBV5-3 is an ORF for which the function is uncertain. V lost 5 bases and J lost 4, with 19 bases in between. The CDR3 contains 15 residues.

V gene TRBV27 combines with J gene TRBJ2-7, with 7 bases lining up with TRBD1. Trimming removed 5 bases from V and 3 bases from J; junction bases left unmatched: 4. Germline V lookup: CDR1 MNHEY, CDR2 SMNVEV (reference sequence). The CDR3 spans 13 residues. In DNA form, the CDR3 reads TGTGCCAGCAGTCCGGGACAGCTCTACGAGCAGTACTTC. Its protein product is CASSPGQLYEQYF.

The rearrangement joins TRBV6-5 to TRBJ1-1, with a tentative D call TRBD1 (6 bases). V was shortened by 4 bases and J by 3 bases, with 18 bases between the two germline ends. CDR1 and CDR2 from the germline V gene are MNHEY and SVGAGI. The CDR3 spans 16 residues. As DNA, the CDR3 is TGTGCCAGCAGTTTTAAACCGGGACACCAAGACACTGAAGCTTTCTTT. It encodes CASSFKPGHQDTEAFF.

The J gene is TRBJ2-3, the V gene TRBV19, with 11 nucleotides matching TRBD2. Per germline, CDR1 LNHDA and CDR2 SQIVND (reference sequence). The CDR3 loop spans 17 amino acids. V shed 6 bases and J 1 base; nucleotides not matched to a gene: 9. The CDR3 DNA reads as TGTGCCAGTAGCTCCGGGACTAGCGGAGGACGCACAGATACGCAGTATTTT. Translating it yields CASSSGTSGGRTDTQYF.

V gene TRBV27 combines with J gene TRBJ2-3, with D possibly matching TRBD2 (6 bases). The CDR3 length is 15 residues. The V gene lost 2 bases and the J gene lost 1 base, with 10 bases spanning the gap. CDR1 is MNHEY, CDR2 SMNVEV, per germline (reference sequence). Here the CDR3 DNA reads TGTGCCAGCAGTTTAGTGCGGGGTGGCACAGATACGCAGTATTTT. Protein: CASSLVRGGTDTQYF.

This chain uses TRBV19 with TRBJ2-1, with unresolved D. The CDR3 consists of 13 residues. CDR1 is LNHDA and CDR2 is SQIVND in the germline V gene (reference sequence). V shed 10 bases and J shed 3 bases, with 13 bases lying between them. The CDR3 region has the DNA TGTGCCACCAGAGCGTTAATCTACAATGAGCAGTTCTTC. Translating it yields CATRALIYNEQFF.

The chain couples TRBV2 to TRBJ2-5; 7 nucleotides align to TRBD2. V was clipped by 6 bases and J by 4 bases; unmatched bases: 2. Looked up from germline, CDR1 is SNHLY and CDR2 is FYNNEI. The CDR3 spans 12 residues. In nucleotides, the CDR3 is TGTGCCAGCAGAGGGGAGGGAGAGACCCAGTACTTC. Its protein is CASRGEGETQYF.

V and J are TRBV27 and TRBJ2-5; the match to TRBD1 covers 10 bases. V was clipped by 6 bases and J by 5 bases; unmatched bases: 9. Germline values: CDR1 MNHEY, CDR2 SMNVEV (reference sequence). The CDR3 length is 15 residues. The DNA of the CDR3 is TGTGCCAGCAGCATCCGGGACAGGGGTTGGGAGACCCAGTACTTC. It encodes CASSIRDRGWETQYF.

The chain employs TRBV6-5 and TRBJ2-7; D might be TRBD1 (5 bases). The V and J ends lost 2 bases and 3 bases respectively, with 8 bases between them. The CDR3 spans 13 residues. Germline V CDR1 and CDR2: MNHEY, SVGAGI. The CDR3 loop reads CASSYTGSYEQYF. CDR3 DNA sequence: TGTGCCAGCAGTTACACAGGTAGCTACGAGCAGTACTTC.

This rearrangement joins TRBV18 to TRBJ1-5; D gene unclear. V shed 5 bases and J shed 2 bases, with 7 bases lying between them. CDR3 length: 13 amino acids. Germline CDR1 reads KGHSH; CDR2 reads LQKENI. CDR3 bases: TGTGCCAGCTCAGACATACGCAATCAGCCCCAGCATTTT. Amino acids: CASSDIRNQPQHF.

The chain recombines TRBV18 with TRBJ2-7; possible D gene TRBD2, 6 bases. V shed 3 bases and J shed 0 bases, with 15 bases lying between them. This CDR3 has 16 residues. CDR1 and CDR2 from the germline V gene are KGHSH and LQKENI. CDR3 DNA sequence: TGTGCCAGCTCACCTGGGACTCACGCAAGCTCCTACGAGCAGTACTTC. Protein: CASSPGTHASSYEQYF.

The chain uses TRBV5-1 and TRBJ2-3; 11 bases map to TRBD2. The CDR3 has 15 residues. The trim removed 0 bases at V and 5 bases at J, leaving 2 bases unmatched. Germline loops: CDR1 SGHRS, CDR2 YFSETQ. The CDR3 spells CASSLGLAGGDTQYF. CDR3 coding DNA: TGCGCCAGCAGCTTGGGCCTAGCGGGAGGAGATACGCAGTATTTT.

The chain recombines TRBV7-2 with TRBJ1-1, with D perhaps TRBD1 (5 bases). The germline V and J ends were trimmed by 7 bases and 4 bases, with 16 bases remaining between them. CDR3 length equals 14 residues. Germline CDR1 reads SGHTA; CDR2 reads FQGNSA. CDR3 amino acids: CASTHLGGITEAFF. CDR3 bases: TGTGCCAGCACCCACTTGGGGGGTATCACTGAAGCTTTCTTT.

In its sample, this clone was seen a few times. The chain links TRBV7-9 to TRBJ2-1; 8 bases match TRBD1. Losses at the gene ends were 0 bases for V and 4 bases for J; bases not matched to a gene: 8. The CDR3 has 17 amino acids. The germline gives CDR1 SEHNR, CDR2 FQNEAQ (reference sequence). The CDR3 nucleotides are TGTGCCAGCAGCTTAGCGCCTCAGGGGGCGATTTACAATGAGCAGTTCTTC. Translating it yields CASSLAPQGAIYNEQFF. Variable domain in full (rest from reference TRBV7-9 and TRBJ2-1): DTGVSQNPRHKITKRGQNVTFRCDPISEHNRLYWYRQTLGQGPEFLTYFQNEAQLEKSRLLSDRFSAERPKGSFSTLEIQRTEQGDSAMYLCASSLAPQGAIYNEQFFGPGTRLTVL.

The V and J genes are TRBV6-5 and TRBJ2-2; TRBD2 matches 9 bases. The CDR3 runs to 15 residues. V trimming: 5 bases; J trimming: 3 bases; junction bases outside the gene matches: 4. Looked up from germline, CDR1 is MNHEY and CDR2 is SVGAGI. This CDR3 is CASSPGLAHTGELFF. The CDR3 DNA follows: TGTGCCAGCAGTCCGGGACTAGCACACACCGGGGAGCTGTTTTTT.

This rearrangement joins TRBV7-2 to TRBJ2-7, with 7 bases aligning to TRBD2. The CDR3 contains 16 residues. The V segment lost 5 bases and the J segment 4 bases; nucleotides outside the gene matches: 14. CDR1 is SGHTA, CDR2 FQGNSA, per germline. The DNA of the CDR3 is TGTGCCAGCAGCCCAAACCCGATCCTAGCGGATTACGAGCAGTACTTC. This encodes CASSPNPILADYEQYF.

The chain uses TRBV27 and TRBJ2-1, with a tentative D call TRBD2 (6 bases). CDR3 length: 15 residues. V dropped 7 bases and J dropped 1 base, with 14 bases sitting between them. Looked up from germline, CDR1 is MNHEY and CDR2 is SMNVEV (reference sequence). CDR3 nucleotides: TGTGCCAGCACCCCCCGGGACTTGTCCTACAATGAGCAGTTCTTC. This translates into CASTPRDLSYNEQFF.